The table lists the clone carrying this T cell receptor (beta chain) with a count of one. The antigen is not known. Some clones are missing from TCRdb's copy, which holds only in-frame ones; the method was immunoSEQ multiplex PCR. The table includes 50,000 to 75,000 clones, almost 95% detected once. This record belongs to a study of graft-versus-host responses after intestinal transplantation. Study-level background: Induction with anti-thymocyte globulin, then tacrolimus and steroids for three to four years, was given to all recipients.

The sequences come from unstimulated CD4+ T cells sorted from spleen or lymph node cells, collected before transplant. This clonotype originated in a human donor who was the organ donor for an intestinal transplant.

The CDR3 DNA follows: TGTGCCAGCAGTGCACAGGGGGCGACTAACTATGGCTACACCTTC. This codes for CASSAQGATNYGYTF. V gene TRBV6-5 combines with J gene TRBJ1-2; 9 nucleotides line up with TRBD1. Germline lookup yields CDR1 MNHEY and CDR2 SVGAGI. J was trimmed by 0 bases and V by 5 bases; bases with no gene match: 4. This CDR3 spans 15 amino acids.